Listed below are T cell receptor beta chains from one sample, sequenced in a study of T cell responses to AZD1222 COVID-19 vaccine. Profiled with immunoSEQ multiplex PCR; TCRdb holds only in-frame clones, not every one. The sample holds tens of thousands of clones, roughly nine tenths seen once. Sequencing was performed on peripheral blood, taken on day 0 of AZD1222 vaccination. The receptors come from an adult in good health. The CDR3 runs from the conserved cysteine through the conserved F or W. Fields, in order: clone size, D gene, J gene, CDR3 length, V gene, CDR3 DNA, CDR3 protein. The D gene is left open where the match is weak. The size field is filled for only some rows; it gives once, few, many or a size class.

NA NA TRBJ1-6 15 TRBV6-5 TGTGCCAGCGGGGGGCAGAGCTCCTATAATTCACCCCTCCACTTT CASGGQSSYNSPLHF
NA NA TRBJ2-3 15 TRBV9 TGTGCCAGCAGCGTAGCTACAGGGAGGACAGATACGCAGTATTTT CASSVATGRTDTQYF
NA NA TRBJ1-1 14 TRBV29-1 TGCAGCGTTGAGCCCGGGGGGGTGAGGAATGAAGCTTTCTTT CSVEPGGVRNEAFF
NA TRBD1 TRBJ1-2 15 TRBV6-1 TGTGCCAGCAGTGAAGGGGTACAGGGGGCTTATGGCTACACCTTC CASSEGVQGAYGYTF
NA TRBD2 TRBJ2-1 15 TRBV5-1 TGCGCCAGCAGCGCCGGGACTAGCGGGAGGGGCGAGCAGTTCTTC CASSAGTSGRGEQFF
NA NA TRBJ1-6 16 TRBV2 TGTGCCAGCAGTCCTATGAAGAGCTCCTATAATTCACCCCTCCACTTT CASSPMKSSYNSPLHF
few NA TRBJ2-1 12 TRBV5-6 TGTGCCAGCAGCGGCAGGGGAAATCGGCAGTTCTTC CASSGRGNRQFF
NA NA TRBJ1-4 11 TRBV18 TGTGCCAGCTCACCATCCGAAAAACTGTTTTTT CASSPSEKLFF
NA NA TRBJ1-2 12 TRBV5-5 TGTGCCAGCAGCTACCTCGAGTCGGGTTACACCTTC CASSYLESGYTF
NA NA TRBJ2-7 13 TRBV21-1 TGTGCCAGCAGCATCCAAGGGAACTACGAGCAGTACTTC CASSIQGNYEQYF